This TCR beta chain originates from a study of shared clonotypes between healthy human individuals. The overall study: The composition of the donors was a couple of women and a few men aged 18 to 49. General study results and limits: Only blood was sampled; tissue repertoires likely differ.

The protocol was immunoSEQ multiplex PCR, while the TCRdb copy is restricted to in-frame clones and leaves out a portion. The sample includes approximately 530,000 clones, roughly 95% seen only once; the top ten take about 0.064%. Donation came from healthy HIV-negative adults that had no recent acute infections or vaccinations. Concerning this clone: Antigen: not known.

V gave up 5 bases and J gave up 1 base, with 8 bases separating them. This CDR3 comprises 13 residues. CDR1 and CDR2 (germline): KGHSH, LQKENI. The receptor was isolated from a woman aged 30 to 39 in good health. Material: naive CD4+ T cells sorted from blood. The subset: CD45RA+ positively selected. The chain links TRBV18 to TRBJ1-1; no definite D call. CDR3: CASSVQTNTEAFF. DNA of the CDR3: TGTGCCAGCTCAGTACAGACGAACACTGAAGCTTTCTTT.